This is a list of T cell receptor beta chains from one sample in a study of T cells in Graves' hyperthyroidism and ophthalmopathy. TCRdb independently ran MiXCR on the multiplex PCR reads; one entry per CDR3 protein. Found here are hundreds of thousands of distinct CDR3 sequences, approximately 20% of them singletons; the top ten hold 50% to 75%. The sample was blood. Receptors were obtained from a young man with Graves' ophthalmopathy. The CDR3 runs from the conserved cysteine through the conserved F or W. The D gene is left open where the match is weak. Clone sizes are given selectively: once, few, many, or a class where the clone is expanded.

D	V	size	J	DNA	CDR3
NA	TRBV12-3/TRBV12-4	few	TRBJ1-6	TGTGCCAGCAGTGGGGGGACAACGCATCCACCCCTCCACTTT	CASSGGTTHPPLHF
NA	TRBV28	many	TRBJ1-1	TGTGCCAGCAGGCCACTCCTCACTGAAGCTTTCTTT	CASRPLLTEAFF
NA	TRBV28	few	TRBJ2-7	TGTGCCAGCAGCAACGGGTACGAGCAGTACTTC	CASSNGYEQYF
NA	TRBV19	NA	TRBJ2-7	TGTGCCAGTAGTATAGCAAGGGGAGCCAACTACGAGCAGTACTTC	CASSIARGANYEQYF
NA	TRBV27	NA	TRBJ2-3	TGTGCCACCACGGTCGGGGGTGGAGATACGCAGTATTTT	CATTVGGGDTQYF
TRBD2	TRBV20-1	few	TRBJ2-1	TGCAGTGCCATTCTTAGCGGGACCTACAATGAGCAGTTCTTC	CSAILSGTYNEQFF
NA	TRBV6-2/TRBV6-3	NA	TRBJ2-2	TGTGCCAGCAGTGTTGGGAGGACAGGGAACACCGGGGAGCTGTTTTTT	CASSVGRTGNTGELFF
TRBD2	TRBV4-2	NA	TRBJ2-2	TGTGCCAGCAGCCCCTTAGGGACTAGCGGGGGAAACACCGGGGAGCTGTTTTTT	CASSPLGTSGGNTGELFF
NA	TRBV5-1	few	TRBJ1-3	TGCGCCAGCAGATCGGGACCTACGAACTCTGGAAACACCATATATTTT	CASRSGPTNSGNTIYF
TRBD1	TRBV9	NA	TRBJ2-7	TGTGCCAGCAGCGTAGGATTAGGGGGACAGGGGTCCTACGAGCAGTACTTC	CASSVGLGGQGSYEQYF
TRBD2	TRBV6-5	NA	TRBJ2-7	TGTGCCAGCAGTTACCTTAGCGGGAGCCGCGAGCAGTACTTC	CASSYLSGSREQYF
TRBD1	TRBV15	NA	TRBJ2-7	TGTGCCACCAGCAGAGGGGAAGACAGGGGTAACGGTGAGCAGTACTTC	CATSRGEDRGNGEQYF
TRBD1	TRBV12-3/TRBV12-4	many	TRBJ2-2	TGTGCCAGCAGCCGAGACAGGGATGGCGGGGAGCTGTTTTTT	CASSRDRDGGELFF
NA	TRBV20-1	few	TRBJ2-1	TGCAGTGCTAGCGGGACTCTAAATGAGCAGTTCTTC	CSASGTLNEQFF
NA	TRBV29-1	NA	TRBJ1-1	TGCAGCGCGGACCCGGGGAGGGAAGACACTGAAGCTTTCTTT	CSADPGREDTEAFF
TRBD1	TRBV5-6	few	TRBJ2-1	TGTGCCAGCAGCTTGGGTTTAGGGCAGGGGGCGGATGAGCAGTTCTTC	CASSLGLGQGADEQFF
NA	TRBV5-6	NA	TRBJ1-2	TGTGCCAGCAGCTTGGAACTTCTGGGGCGCCTAAAGGACTATGGCTACACCTTC	CASSLELLGRLKDYGYTF
TRBD1	TRBV6-1	many	TRBJ1-1	TGTGCCAGCAGTGGCGCGGGGACAGGGAAGACTGAAGCTTTCTTT	CASSGAGTGKTEAFF